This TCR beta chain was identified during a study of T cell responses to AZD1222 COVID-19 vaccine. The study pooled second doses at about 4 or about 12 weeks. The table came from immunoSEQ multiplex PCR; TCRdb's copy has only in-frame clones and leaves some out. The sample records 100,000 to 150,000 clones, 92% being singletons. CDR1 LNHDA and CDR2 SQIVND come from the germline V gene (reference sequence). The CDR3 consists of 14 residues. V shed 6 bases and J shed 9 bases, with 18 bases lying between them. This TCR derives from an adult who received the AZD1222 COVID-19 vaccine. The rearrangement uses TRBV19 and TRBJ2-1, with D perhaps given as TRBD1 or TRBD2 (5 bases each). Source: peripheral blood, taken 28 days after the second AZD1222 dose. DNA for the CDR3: TGTGCCAGTAGCCCGGACTGGGGGTGGGGTGAGCAGTTCTTC. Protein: CASSPDWGWGEQFF.